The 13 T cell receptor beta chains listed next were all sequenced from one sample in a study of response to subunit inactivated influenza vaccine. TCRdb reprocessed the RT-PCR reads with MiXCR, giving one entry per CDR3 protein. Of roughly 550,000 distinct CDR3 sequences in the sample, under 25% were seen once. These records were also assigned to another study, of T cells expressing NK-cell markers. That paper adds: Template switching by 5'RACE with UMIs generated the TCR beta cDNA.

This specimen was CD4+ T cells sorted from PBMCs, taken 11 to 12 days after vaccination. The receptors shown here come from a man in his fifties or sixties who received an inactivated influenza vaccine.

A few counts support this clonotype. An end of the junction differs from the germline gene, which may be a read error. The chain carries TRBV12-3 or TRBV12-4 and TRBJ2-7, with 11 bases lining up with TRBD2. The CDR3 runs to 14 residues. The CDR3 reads CASSLAGGQYEQYF. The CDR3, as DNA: TGTGCCAGCAGTCTAGCGGGGGGACAGTACGAGCAGTACTTC.

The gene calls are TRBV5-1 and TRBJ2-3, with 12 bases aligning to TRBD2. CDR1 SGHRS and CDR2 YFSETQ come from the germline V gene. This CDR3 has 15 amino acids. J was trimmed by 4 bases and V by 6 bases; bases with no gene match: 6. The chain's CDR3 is CASTHLAGGPDTQYF. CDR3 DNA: TGCGCCAGCACCCACCTAGCGGGAGGGCCAGATACGCAGTATTTT. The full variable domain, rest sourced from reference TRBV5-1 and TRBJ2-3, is KAGVTQTPRYLIKTRGQQVTLSCSPISGHRSVSWYQQTPGQGLQFLFEYFSETQRNKGNFPGRFSGRQFSNSRSEMNVSTLELGDSALYLCASTHLAGGPDTQYFGPGTRLTVL.

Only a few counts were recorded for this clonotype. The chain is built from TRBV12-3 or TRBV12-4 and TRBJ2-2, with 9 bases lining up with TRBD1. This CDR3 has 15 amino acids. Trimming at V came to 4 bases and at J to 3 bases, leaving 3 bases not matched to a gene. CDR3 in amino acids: CASSSGTGYTGELFF. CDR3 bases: TGTGCCAGCAGTTCCGGGACAGGGTACACCGGGGAGCTGTTTTTT.

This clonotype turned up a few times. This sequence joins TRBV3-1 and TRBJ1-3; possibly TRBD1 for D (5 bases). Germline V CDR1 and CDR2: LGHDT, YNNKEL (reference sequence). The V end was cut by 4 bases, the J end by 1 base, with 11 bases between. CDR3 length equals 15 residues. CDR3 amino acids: CASSPLRDSGNTIYF. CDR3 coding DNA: TGTGCCAGCAGCCCCCTCAGGGATTCTGGAAACACCATATATTTT.

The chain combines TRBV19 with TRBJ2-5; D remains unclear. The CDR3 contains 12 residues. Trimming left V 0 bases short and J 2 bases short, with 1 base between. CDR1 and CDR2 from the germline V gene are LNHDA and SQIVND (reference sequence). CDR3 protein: CASSIDQETQYF. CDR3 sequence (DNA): TGTGCCAGTAGTATAGATCAAGAGACCCAGTACTTC.

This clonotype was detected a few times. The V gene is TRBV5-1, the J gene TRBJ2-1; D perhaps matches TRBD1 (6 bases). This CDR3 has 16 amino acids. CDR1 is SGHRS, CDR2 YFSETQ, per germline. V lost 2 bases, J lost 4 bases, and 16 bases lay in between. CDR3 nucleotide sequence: TGCGCCAGCAGCTTCTTAGGTAACAGGGAATACAATGAGCAGTTCTTC. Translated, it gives CASSFLGNREYNEQFF. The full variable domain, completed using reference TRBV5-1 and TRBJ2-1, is KAGVTQTPRYLIKTRGQQVTLSCSPISGHRSVSWYQQTPGQGLQFLFEYFSETQRNKGNFPGRFSGRQFSNSRSEMNVSTLELGDSALYLCASSFLGNREYNEQFFGPGTRLTVL.

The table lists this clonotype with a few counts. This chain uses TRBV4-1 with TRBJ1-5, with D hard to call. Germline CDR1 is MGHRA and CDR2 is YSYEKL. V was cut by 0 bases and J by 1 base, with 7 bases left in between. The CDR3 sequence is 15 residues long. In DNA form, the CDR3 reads TGCGCCAGCAGCCAAGATGGTTTGAGCAATCAGCCCCAGCATTTT. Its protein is CASSQDGLSNQPQHF.

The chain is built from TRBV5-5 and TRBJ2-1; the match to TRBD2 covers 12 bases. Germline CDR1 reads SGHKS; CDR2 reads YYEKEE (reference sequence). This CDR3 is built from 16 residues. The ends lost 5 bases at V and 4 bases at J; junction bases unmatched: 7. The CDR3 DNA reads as TGTGCCAGCAGGAGATCGCTAGCGGGAGGGTACAATGAGCAGTTCTTC. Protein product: CASRRSLAGGYNEQFF.

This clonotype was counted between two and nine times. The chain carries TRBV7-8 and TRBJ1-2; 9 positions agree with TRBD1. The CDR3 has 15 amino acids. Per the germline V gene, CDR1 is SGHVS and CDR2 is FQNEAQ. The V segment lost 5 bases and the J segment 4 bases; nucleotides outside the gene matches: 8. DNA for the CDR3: TGTGCCAGCAGCCCCAACAGGGGGCGAGGCTATGGCTACACCTTC. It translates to CASSPNRGRGYGYTF.

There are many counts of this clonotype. This CDR3 reads CASSRRQGWDTGELFF. The CDR3 DNA reads as TGCGCCAGCAGCCGACGACAGGGATGGGACACCGGGGAGCTGTTTTTT. This chain joins TRBV4-1 and TRBJ2-2, with 7 bases identical to TRBD1. CDR1 is MGHRA and CDR2 is YSYEKL in the germline V gene. This CDR3 is 16 amino acids long. Trimming at V came to 4 bases and at J to 3 bases, leaving 8 bases not matched to a gene.

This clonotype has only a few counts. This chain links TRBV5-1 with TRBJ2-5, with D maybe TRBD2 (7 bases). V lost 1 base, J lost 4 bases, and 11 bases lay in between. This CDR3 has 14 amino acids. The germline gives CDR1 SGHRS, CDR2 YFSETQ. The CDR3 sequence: CASSLRGGPETQYF. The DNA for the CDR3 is TGCGCCAGCAGCTTGAGGGGGGGCCCAGAGACCCAGTACTTC.

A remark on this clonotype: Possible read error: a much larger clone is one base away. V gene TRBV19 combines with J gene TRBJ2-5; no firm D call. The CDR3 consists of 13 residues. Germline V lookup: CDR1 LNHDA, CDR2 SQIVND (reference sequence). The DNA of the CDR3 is TGTGCCTGTAGTATAGGTTCTGGAGAGACCCAGTACTTC. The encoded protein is CACSIGSGETQYF.

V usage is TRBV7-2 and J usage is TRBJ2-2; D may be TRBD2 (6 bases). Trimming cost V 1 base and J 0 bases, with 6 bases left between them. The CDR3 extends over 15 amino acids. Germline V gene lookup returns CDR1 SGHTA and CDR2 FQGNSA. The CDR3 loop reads CASSLERANTGELFF. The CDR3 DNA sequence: TGTGCCAGCAGCTTAGAGCGGGCGAACACCGGGGAGCTGTTTTTT.